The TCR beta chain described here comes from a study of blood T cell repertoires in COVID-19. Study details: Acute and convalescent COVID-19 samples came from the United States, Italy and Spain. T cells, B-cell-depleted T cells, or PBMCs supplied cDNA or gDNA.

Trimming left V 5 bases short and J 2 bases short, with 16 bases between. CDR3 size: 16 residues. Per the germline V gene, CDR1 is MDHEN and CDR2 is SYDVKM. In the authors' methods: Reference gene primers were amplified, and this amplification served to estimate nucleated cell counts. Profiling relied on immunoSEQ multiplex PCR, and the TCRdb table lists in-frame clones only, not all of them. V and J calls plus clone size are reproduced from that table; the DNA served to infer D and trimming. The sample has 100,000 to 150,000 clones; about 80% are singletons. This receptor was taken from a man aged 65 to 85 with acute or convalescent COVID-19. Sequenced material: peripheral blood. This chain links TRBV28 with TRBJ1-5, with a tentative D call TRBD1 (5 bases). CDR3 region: CASSPWGGEGNQPQHF. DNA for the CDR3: TGTGCCAGCAGTCCCTGGGGGGGTGAGGGCAATCAGCCCCAGCATTTT.